This T cell receptor (beta chain) was retrieved from a study of T-cell memory formation after mild COVID-19. In its sample, this clonotype was seen a few times. Using constant-segment primers, 5'RACE produced TCR alpha and TCR beta cDNA libraries carrying sample barcodes and UMIs. From the 5' RACE reads, TCRdb called clonotypes with MiXCR, one entry per CDR3 protein. The sample comprises roughly 310,000 distinct CDR3 sequences, less than 20% of which are singletons, and 22% rests with the top ten. Sequenced sample: PBMCs or a T cell subset sorted from them (not recorded which). The clonotype was recovered from a man between 18 and 29 years old who had mild COVID-19 (a few samples of this study predate the infection). Cell type and time point are not known.

The CDR3: CSARNRDTHQPQHF. CDR3 bases: TGCAGTGCTAGAAACCGGGACACCCATCAGCCCCAGCATTTT. The V and J genes are TRBV20-1 and TRBJ1-5; D might be TRBD1 (6 bases). There are 14 residues in the CDR3. Trimming shortened V by 2 bases and J by 5 bases, and 13 bases separated the two germline ends. CDR1 DFQATT and CDR2 SNEGSKA come from the germline V gene (reference sequence).